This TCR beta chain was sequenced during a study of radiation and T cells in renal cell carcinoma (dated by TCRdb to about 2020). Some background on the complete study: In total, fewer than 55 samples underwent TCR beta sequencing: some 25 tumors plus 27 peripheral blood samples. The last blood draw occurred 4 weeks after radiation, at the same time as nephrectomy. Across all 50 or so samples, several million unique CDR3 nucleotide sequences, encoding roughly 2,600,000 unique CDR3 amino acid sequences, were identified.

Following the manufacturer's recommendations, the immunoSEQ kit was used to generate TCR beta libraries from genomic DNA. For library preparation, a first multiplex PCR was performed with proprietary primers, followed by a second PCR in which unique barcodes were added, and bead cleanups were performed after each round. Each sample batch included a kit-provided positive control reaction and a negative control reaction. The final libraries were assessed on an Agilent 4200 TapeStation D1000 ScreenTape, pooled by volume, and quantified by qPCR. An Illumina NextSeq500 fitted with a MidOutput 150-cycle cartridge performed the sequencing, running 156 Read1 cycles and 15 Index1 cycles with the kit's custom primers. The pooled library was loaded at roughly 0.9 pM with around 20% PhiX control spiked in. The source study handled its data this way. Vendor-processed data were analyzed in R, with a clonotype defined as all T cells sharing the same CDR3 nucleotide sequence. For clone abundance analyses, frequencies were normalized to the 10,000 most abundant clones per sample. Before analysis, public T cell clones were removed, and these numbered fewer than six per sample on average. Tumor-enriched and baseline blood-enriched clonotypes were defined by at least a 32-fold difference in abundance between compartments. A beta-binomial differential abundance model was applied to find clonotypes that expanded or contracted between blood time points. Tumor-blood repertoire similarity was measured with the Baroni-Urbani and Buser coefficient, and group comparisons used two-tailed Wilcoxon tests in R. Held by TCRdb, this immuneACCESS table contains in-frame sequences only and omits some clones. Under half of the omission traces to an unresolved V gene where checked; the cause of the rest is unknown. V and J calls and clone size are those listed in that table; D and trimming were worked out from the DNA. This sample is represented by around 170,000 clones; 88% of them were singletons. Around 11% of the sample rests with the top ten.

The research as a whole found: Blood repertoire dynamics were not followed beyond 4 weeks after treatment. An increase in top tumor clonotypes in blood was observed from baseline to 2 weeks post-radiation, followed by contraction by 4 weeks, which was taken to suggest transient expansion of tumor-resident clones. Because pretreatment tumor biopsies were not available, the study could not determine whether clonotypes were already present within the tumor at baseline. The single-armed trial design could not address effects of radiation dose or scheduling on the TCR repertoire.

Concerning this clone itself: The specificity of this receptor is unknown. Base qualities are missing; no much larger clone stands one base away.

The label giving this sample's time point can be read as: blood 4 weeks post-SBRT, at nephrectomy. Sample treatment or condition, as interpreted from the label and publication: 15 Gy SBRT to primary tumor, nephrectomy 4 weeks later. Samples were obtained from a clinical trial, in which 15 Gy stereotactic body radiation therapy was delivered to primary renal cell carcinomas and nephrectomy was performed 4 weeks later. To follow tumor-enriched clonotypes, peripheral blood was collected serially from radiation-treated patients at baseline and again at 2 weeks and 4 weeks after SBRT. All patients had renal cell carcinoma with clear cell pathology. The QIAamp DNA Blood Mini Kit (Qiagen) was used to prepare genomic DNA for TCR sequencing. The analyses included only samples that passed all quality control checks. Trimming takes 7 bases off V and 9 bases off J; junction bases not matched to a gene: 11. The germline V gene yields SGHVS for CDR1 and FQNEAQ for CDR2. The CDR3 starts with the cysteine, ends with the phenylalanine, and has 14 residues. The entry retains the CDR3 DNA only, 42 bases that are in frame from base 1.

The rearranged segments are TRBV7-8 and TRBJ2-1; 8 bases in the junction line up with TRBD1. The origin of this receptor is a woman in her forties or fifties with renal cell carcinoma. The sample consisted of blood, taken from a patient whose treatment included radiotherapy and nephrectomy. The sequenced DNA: TGTGCCAGCACCCTAAACCAGGGGGCCGGTGAGCAGTTCTTC. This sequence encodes CASTLNQGAGEQFF.